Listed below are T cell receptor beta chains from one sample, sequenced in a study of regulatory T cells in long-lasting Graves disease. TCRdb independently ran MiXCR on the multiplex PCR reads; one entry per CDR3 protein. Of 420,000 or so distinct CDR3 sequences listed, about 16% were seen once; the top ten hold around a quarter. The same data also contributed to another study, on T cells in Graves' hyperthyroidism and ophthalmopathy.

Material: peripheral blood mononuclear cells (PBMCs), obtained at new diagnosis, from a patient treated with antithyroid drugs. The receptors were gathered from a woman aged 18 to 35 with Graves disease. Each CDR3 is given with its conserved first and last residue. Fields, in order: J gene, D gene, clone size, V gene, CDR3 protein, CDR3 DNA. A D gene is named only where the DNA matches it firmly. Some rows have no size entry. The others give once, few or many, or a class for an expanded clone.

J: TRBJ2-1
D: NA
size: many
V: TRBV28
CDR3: CASSLMGSISNEQFF
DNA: TGTGCCAGCAGTTTAATGGGCTCGATTAGCAATGAGCAGTTCTTC

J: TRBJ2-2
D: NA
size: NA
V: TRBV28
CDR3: CASSLGLGELFF
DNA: TGTGCCAGCAGTTTAGGGCTCGGGGAGCTGTTTTTT

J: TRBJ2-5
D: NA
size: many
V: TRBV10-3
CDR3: CAISESGGAETQYF
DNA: TGTGCCATCAGTGAGTCCGGGGGCGCGGAGACCCAGTACTTC

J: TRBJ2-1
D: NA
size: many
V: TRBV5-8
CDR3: CASSLGQEQFF
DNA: TGTGCCAGCAGCTTGGGGCAAGAGCAGTTCTTC

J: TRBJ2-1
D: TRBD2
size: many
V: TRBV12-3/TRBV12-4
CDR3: CASSLFTSGIGEQFF
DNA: TGTGCCAGCAGTTTGTTTACTAGCGGGATAGGTGAGCAGTTCTTC

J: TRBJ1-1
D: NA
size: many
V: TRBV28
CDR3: CASSLAGSEAFF
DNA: TGTGCCAGCAGTTTAGCAGGAAGTGAAGCTTTCTTT

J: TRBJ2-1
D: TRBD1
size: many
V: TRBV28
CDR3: CASSPPTGGGNEQFF
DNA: TGTGCCAGCAGTCCCCCGACAGGGGGTGGCAATGAGCAGTTCTTC

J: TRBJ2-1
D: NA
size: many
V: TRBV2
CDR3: CASSAETDLEQFF
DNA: TGTGCCAGCAGTGCGGAGACCGATCTGGAGCAGTTCTTC

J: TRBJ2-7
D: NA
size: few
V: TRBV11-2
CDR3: CASSSSGRGYEQYF
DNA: TGTGCCAGCAGCTCCTCGGGACGGGGCTACGAGCAGTACTTC

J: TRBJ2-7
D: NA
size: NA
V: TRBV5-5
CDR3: CASSLVGGMVYEQYF
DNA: TGTGCCAGCAGCTTGGTTGGCGGGATGGTGTACGAGCAGTACTTC

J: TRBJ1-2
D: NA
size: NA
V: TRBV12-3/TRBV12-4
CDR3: CASSLFNYGYTF
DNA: TGTGCCAGCAGTTTGTTCAACTATGGCTACACCTTC

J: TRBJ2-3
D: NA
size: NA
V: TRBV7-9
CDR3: CASSLGTGGWVTDTQYF
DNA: TGTGCCAGCAGCTTAGGGACCGGGGGATGGGTCACAGATACGCAGTATTTT

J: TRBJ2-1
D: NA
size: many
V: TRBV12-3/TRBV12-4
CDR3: CASSLLGGNEQFF
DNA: TGTGCCAGCAGCCTTCTTGGGGGCAATGAGCAGTTCTTC

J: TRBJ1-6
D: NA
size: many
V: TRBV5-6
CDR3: CASARRAGTPPLHF
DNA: TGTGCCAGCGCGAGGCGGGCAGGGACACCACCCCTCCACTTT

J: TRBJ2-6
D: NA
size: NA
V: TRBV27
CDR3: CASSLSVGRNSGANVLTF
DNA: TGTGCCAGCAGTTTATCGGTTGGGCGGAACTCTGGGGCCAACGTCCTGACTTTC

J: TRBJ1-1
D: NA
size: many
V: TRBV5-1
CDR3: CASSSAVANTEAFF
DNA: TGCGCCAGCAGCAGTGCCGTAGCGAACACTGAAGCTTTCTTT

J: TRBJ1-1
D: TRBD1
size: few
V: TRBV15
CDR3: CATSGDRVGTEAFF
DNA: TGTGCCACCAGCGGAGACAGGGTGGGCACTGAAGCTTTCTTT

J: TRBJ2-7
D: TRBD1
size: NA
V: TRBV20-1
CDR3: CSAALGWNRGPHEQYF
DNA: TGCAGTGCTGCCCTTGGGTGGAACAGGGGGCCCCACGAGCAGTACTTC

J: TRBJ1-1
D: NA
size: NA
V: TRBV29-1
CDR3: CSVGLLQKTEAFF
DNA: TGCAGCGTTGGGCTTTTACAGAAAACTGAAGCTTTCTTT

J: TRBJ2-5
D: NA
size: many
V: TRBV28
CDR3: CASSDRNDGKTQYF
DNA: TGTGCCAGCAGTGACAGGAACGATGGAAAGACCCAGTACTTC

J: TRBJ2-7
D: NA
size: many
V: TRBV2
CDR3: CASSEGPHRDEQYF
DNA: TGTGCCAGCAGTGAGGGGCCCCACAGGGACGAGCAGTACTTC

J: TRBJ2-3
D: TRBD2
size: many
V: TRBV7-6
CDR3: CASSLERGSGGNTDTQYF
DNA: TGTGCCAGCAGCTTAGAGCGGGGTAGCGGAGGGAACACAGATACGCAGTATTTT

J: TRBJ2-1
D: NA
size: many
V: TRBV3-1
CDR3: CASSQALPRAAGAGNEQFF
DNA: TGTGCCAGCAGCCAAGCCTTACCCCGAGCGGCAGGGGCGGGCAATGAGCAGTTCTTC

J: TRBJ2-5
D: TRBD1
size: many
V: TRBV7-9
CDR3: CASSLTGQGIAQETQYF
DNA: TGTGCCAGCAGCTTAACGGGACAGGGTATAGCGCAAGAGACCCAGTACTTC

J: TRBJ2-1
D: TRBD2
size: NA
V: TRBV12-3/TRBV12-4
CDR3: CASSLGLAGGPEFF
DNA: TGTGCCAGCAGTTTAGGACTAGCGGGAGGGCCTGAGTTCTTC

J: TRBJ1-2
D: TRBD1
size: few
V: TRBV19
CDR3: CAGRDSANYGYTF
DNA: TGTGCCGGAAGGGACAGTGCTAACTATGGCTACACCTTC

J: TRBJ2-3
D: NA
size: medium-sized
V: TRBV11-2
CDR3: CASSWGLQGADTQYF
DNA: TGTGCCAGCAGCTGGGGCCTTCAAGGCGCAGATACGCAGTATTTT

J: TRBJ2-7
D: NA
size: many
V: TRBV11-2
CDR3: CASSTDTTYEQYF
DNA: TGTGCCAGCAGTACGGACACCACCTACGAGCAGTACTTC

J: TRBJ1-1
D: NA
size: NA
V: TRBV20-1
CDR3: CSARLPGLRNTEAFF
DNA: TGCAGTGCTAGGCTCCCGGGACTACGGAACACTGAAGCTTTCTTT

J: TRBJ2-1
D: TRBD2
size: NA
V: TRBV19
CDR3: CASSIASGRVYNEQFF
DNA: TGTGCCAGTAGTATAGCTAGCGGGAGAGTATACAATGAGCAGTTCTTC

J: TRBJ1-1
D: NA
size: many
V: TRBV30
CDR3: CAWRLAGDRAEAFF
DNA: TGTGCCTGGAGACTGGCAGGGGATCGGGCTGAAGCTTTCTTT

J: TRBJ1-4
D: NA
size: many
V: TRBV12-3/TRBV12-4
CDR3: CASSSLKGYNEKLFF
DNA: TGTGCCAGCAGCAGTCTTAAGGGTTATAATGAAAAACTGTTTTTT

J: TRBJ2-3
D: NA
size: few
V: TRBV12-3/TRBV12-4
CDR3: CASSFSPDTQYF
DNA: TGTGCCAGCAGTTTTTCCCCAGATACGCAGTATTTT

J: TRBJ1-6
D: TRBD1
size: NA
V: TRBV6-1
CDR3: CASKPGQGNSPLHF
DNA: TGTGCCAGCAAACCGGGACAGGGGAATTCACCCCTCCACTTT

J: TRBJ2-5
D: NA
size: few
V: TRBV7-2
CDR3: CASSRTRGRAVVETQYF
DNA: TGTGCCAGCAGCCGGACTAGGGGGAGGGCCGTTGTGGAGACCCAGTACTTC

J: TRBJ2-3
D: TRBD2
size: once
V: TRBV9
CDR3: CASSVGSLAGLTDTQYF
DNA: TGTGCCAGCAGCGTCGGTTCCCTAGCGGGCCTCACAGATACGCAGTATTTT

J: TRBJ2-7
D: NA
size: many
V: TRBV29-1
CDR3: CSVETASYEQYF
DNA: TGCAGCGTTGAAACGGCCTCCTACGAGCAGTACTTC

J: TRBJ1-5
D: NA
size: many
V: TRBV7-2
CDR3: CASSLPGTINQPQHF
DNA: TGTGCCAGCAGCTTACCCGGGACGATTAATCAGCCCCAGCATTTT

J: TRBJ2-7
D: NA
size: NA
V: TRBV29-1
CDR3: CSVDSGSGAYEQYF
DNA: TGCAGCGTTGATTCCGGGTCTGGGGCCTACGAGCAGTACTTC

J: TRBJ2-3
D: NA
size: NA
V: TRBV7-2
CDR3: CASSQAISGVWGTDTQYF
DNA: TGCGCCAGCAGCCAAGCTATTTCTGGCGTTTGGGGGACAGATACGCAGTATTTT

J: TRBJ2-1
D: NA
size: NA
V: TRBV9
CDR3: CASSVEGEGLNEQFF
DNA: TGTGCCAGCAGCGTAGAGGGGGAAGGCCTCAATGAGCAGTTCTTC

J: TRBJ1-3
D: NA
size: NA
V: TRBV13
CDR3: CASSPVAGNTIYF
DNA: TGTGCCAGCAGCCCCGTTGCTGGAAACACCATATATTTT

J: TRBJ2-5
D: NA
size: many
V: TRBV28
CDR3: CASSQGTQYF
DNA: TGTGCCAGCAGTCAAGGGACCCAGTACTTC

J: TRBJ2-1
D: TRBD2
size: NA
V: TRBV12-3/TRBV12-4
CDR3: CASTPRASGTLDEQFF
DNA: TGTGCCAGCACCCCCAGGGCTAGCGGGACCCTCGATGAGCAGTTCTTC

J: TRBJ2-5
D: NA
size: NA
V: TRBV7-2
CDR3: CASSDGAGSGETQYF
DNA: TGTGCCAGCAGCGACGGGGCAGGGTCTGGAGAGACCCAGTACTTC

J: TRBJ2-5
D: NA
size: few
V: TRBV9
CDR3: CASSVGSGSETQYF
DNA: TGTGCCAGCAGCGTAGGTTCGGGCTCGGAGACCCAGTACTTC

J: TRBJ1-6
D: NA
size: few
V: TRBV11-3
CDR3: CASSLAGPGSPLHF
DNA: TGTGCCAGCAGCTTAGCCGGGCCCGGTTCACCCCTCCACTTT

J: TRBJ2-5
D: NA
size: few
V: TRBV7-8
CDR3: CASSLGAYQETQYF
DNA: TGTGCCAGCAGCTTAGGGGCCTACCAAGAGACCCAGTACTTC

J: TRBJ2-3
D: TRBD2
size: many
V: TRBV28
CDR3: CASSLQLTSGLDTQYF
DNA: TGTGCCAGCAGTTTGCAACTGACTAGCGGGTTAGATACGCAGTATTTT

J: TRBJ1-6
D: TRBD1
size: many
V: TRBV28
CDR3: CASAGQGGSPLHF
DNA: TGTGCCAGCGCGGGACAGGGGGGATCACCCCTCCACTTT

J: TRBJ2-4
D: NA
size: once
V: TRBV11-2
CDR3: CASSLVSGAKNIQYF
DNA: TGTGCCAGCAGCTTAGTTTCAGGGGCCAAAAACATTCAGTACTTC

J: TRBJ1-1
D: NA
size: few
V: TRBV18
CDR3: CASSPGMNTEAFF
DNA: TGTGCCAGCTCACCAGGTATGAACACTGAAGCTTTCTTT

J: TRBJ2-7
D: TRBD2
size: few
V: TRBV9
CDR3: CASSEGLAGSSYEQYF
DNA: TGTGCCAGCAGCGAGGGACTAGCGGGGAGCTCCTACGAGCAGTACTTC

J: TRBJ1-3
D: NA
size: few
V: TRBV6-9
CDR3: CASSYGLEAGNTIYF
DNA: TGTGCCAGCAGTTACGGTCTCGAGGCTGGAAACACCATATATTTT

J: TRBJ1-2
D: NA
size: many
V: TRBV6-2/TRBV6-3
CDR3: CASSFGGVGYTF
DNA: TGTGCCAGCAGTTTTGGGGGCGTTGGCTACACCTTC